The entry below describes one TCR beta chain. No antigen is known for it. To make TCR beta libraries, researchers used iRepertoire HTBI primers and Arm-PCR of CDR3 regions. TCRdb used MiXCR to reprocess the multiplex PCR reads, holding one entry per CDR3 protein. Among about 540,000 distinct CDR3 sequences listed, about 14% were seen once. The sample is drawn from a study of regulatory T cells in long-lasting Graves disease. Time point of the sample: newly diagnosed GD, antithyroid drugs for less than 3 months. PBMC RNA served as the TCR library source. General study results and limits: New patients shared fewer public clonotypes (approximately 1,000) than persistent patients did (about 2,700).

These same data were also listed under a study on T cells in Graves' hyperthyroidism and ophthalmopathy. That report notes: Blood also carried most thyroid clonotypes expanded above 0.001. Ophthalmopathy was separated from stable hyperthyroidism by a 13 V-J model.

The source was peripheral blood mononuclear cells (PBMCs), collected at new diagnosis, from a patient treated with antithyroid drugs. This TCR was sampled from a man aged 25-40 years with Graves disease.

As DNA, the CDR3 is TGCAGCGTTTCCGGCCCGAGGAGCTCCTACAATGAGCAGTTCTTC. Protein sequence: CSVSGPRSSYNEQFF. The V gene is TRBV29-1, the J gene TRBJ2-1; no reliable D call. The V gene's germline CDR1 is SQVTM and CDR2 ANQGSEA. There are 15 residues in the CDR3. V was cut by 5 bases and J by 0 bases, with 14 bases left in between.